Listed here are 25 T cell receptor beta chains from one sample, sequenced in a study of post-analysis software for immune sequencing data. Findings of the study overall: The five TRBV segments detected at higher frequency in patients than in controls included TRBV5-6, TRBV5-1 and TRBV20-1.

These receptors' antigens are unknown. Unique molecular identifiers tagged the TCR beta cDNA libraries. TCRdb reanalysed the PCR reads using MiXCR and keeps one entry per CDR3 protein. The sample consists of fewer than 850,000 distinct CDR3 sequences, about 45% of them appearing once. Sequencing input: blood. Source of these receptors: a girl under 18 with multiple sclerosis.

The chain uses TRBV7-9 and TRBJ2-1; a possible D gene is TRBD1 (6 bases). CDR3 length: 14 residues. Germline CDR1 is SEHNR and CDR2 is FQNEAQ (reference sequence). V was pared by 5 bases and J by 7 bases, with 15 bases between. CDR3 DNA sequence: TGTGCCAGCAGCCGCCGGGACATGGCTAATGAGCAGTTCTTC. Encoded protein: CASSRRDMANEQFF.

Concerning this clonotype itself: One end of the junction varies from germline; a read error may be responsible. The chain links TRBV7-2 to TRBJ2-1; 10 bases match TRBD1. Germline V lookup: CDR1 SGHTA, CDR2 FQGNSA. The CDR3 totals 18 residues. In DNA, the CDR3 is TGTGCCAACAGCTCACGAAACGGCCGGGACAGGGGCCACAATGAGCAGTTCTTC. It yields the protein CANSSRNGRDRGHNEQFF.

This clonotype was counted once. V is TRBV29-1 and J is TRBJ1-1; D is perhaps TRBD1 (6 bases). V gave up 7 bases and J gave up 5 bases, with 17 bases separating them. The CDR3 totals 13 residues. Germline V gene lookup returns CDR1 SQVTM and CDR2 ANQGSEA. This CDR3 reads CSAEGEGVTEAFF. In DNA, the CDR3 is TGCAGCGCTGAGGGGGAGGGGGTGACTGAAGCTTTCTTT.

This clonotype was counted once. This chain joins TRBV12-3 or TRBV12-4 and TRBJ2-1, with 13 bases matching TRBD2. The J segment lost 4 bases and the V segment lost 8 bases, leaving 5 bases of the junction unmatched. CDR3 length: 15 amino acids. CDR3 residues: CASHGGLAGYNEQFF. The CDR3 DNA reads TGTGCCAGCCACGGGGGACTAGCGGGATACAATGAGCAGTTCTTC.

The chain joins TRBV6-5 to TRBJ2-1; a weak D match, TRBD1 (5 bases). Trimming cost V 7 bases and J 0 bases, with 13 bases left between them. The CDR3 is 15 amino acids. CDR1 MNHEY and CDR2 SVGAGI come from the germline V gene. In nucleotides, the CDR3 is TGTGCCAGCAACGACAGAGGCCGCTCCTACAATGAGCAGTTCTTC. Its translation: CASNDRGRSYNEQFF.

CDR3 DNA: TGCAGTGCTATCGACCTAAGCGGGAGTGCCTACAATGAGCAGTTCTTC. Protein: CSAIDLSGSAYNEQFF. The chain couples TRBV20-1 to TRBJ2-1; 8 bases match TRBD2. CDR3 length: 16 residues. J was trimmed by 2 bases and V by 4 bases; bases with no gene match: 10. Germline CDR1 and CDR2: DFQATT and SNEGSKA (reference sequence).

This chain links TRBV5-1 with TRBJ2-5; no definite D call. This CDR3 has 14 amino acids. The V and J ends lost 6 bases and 2 bases respectively, with 14 bases between them. CDR1 and CDR2 from the germline V gene are SGHRS and YFSETQ. The CDR3 DNA sequence: TGCGCCAGCACTGGTTTGGGAAAACAAGAGACCCAGTACTTC. Its protein is CASTGLGKQETQYF.

The chain carries TRBV28 and TRBJ1-4; 9 bases fit TRBD1. CDR1 and CDR2 from the germline V gene are MDHEN and SYDVKM. The CDR3 extends over 18 amino acids. Trimming at V came to 5 bases and at J to 8 bases, leaving 18 bases not matched to a gene. The DNA for the CDR3 is TGTGCCAGCAGTCCTAACTTGGACAGGGGCCGTCGGGTAGAAAAACTGTTTTTT. It encodes CASSPNLDRGRRVEKLFF.

In its sample, this clonotype was seen a few times. V and J are TRBV9 and TRBJ2-7; D is possibly TRBD1 (6 bases). Trimming pared 0 bases from V and 6 bases from J, leaving 16 bases between. The CDR3 is made up of 15 amino acids. Germline V gene sequence: CDR1 SGDLS, CDR2 YYNGEE. The CDR3 spells CASSVAPSATGEQYF. In DNA, the CDR3 is TGTGCCAGCAGCGTAGCCCCCTCCGCGACAGGCGAGCAGTACTTC.

This clonotype was recorded only once. CDR3: CASSNRGTHEQYF. The CDR3 DNA follows: TGCGCCAGCAGCAATCGGGGGACTCACGAGCAGTACTTC. The chain joins TRBV5-1 to TRBJ2-7; tentatively, D is TRBD2 (6 bases). V was shortened by 4 bases and J by 5 bases, with 13 bases between the two germline ends. The CDR3 extends over 13 amino acids. The germline gives CDR1 SGHRS, CDR2 YFSETQ.

The CDR3, as DNA: TGTGCCAGCAGTTACTCTCAGCGAGGGGGTGAATATGGCTACACCTTC. This sequence encodes CASSYSQRGGEYGYTF. V gene TRBV6-5 combines with J gene TRBJ1-2, with D possibly TRBD1 on 6 matching bases. There are 16 residues in the CDR3. In germline, CDR1 is MNHEY, CDR2 SVGAGI. Trimming pared 0 bases from V and 5 bases from J, leaving 16 bases between.

The chain uses TRBV14 and TRBJ1-2; the match to TRBD1 covers 10 bases. This CDR3 spans 16 amino acids. CDR1 is SGHDN and CDR2 is FVKESK in the germline V gene. The V segment lost 5 bases and the J segment 1 base; nucleotides outside the gene matches: 7. The CDR3 here is CASSFGTGVFNYGYTF. CDR3 DNA sequence: TGTGCCAGCAGCTTTGGGACAGGGGTTTTTAACTATGGCTACACCTTC.

The genes are TRBV5-6 and TRBJ2-3; tentative D call: TRBD2 (6 bases). This CDR3 has 14 amino acids. Germline CDR1 and CDR2: SGHDT and YYEEEE. The germline V and J ends were trimmed by 4 bases and 5 bases, with 14 bases remaining between them. CDR3 in amino acids: CASSTTGVVDTQYF. In nucleotides, the CDR3 is TGTGCCAGCAGCACCACGGGGGTGGTAGATACGCAGTATTTT. The variable domain in full, completed from reference TRBV5-6 and TRBJ2-3, reads DAGVTQSPTHLIKTRGQQVTLRCSPKSGHDTVSWYQQALGQGPQFIFQYYEEEERQRGNFPDRFSGHQFPNYSSELNVNALLLGDSALYLCASSTTGVVDTQYFGPGTRLTVL.

The chain links TRBV28 to TRBJ1-5, with no clear D. Per germline, CDR1 MDHEN and CDR2 SYDVKM. This CDR3 region has 14 residues. V shed 1 base and J shed 2 bases, with 6 bases lying between them. The CDR3 nucleotides read TGTGCCAGCAGTTTATCGTCGGGCAATCAGCCCCAGCATTTT. Translation gives CASSLSSGNQPQHF.

The V call is TRBV7-9, the J call TRBJ2-3, with TRBD1 identical over 7 bases. V lost 4 bases and J lost 7; bases outside the gene matches: 8. The CDR3 covers 14 residues. CDR1 and CDR2 from the germline V gene are SEHNR and FQNEAQ (reference sequence). The CDR3 sequence: CASSWGTADNTQYF. The CDR3 DNA reads as TGTGCCAGCAGCTGGGGGACAGCCGATAATACGCAGTATTTT.

This clonotype was observed a handful of times. This chain uses TRBV9 with TRBJ1-2; D gene uncertain. CDR3 length equals 12 residues. The germline CDR1 and CDR2 sequences are SGDLS and YYNGEE. With 3 bases removed from V and 4 bases from J, the gap between germline ends came to 7 bases. The CDR3 loop reads CASSAGIYGYTF. DNA of the CDR3: TGTGCCAGCAGCGCCGGGATCTATGGCTACACCTTC.

The CDR3, as DNA: TGTGCCAGCACCACGGGGGGGAGTGGCGCAGATACGCAGTATTTT. This translates into CASTTGGSGADTQYF. This sequence joins TRBV6-1 and TRBJ2-3, with 8 bases identical to TRBD2. The CDR3 spans 15 residues. Germline V gives CDR1 MNHNS, CDR2 SASEGT. V shed 7 bases and J 4 bases; nucleotides not matched to a gene: 10.

This clonotype has just a few counts. The chain has TRBV12-3 or TRBV12-4 and TRBJ2-7; D gene unclear. The CDR3 is made up of 15 amino acids. V dropped 6 bases and J dropped 3 bases, with 18 bases sitting between them. In DNA form, the CDR3 reads TGTGCCAGCAGCACGTTCCCCGGAAGGCTCTACGAGCAGTACTTC. Translated: CASSTFPGRLYEQYF.

This clonotype was observed once. V and J are TRBV20-1 and TRBJ2-3; D may be TRBD1 or TRBD2 (5 bases each). This CDR3 contains 16 residues. From germline, CDR1 is DFQATT and CDR2 SNEGSKA (reference sequence). Trimming pared 8 bases from V and 3 bases from J, leaving 24 bases between. The CDR3 DNA sequence: TGCAGTACCAATAACGCCGGGACGGCCCGAACAGATACGCAGTATTTT. Protein product: CSTNNAGTARTDTQYF.

The rearrangement uses TRBV29-1 and TRBJ1-2, with a possible D match to TRBD1 (5 bases). Germline CDR1 reads SQVTM; CDR2 reads ANQGSEA. With 7 bases removed from V and 0 bases from J, the gap between germline ends came to 18 bases. The CDR3 is made up of 15 amino acids. The chain's CDR3 is CSASEGDSANYGYTF. CDR3 nucleotide sequence: TGCAGCGCCTCGGAAGGGGACTCAGCTAACTATGGCTACACCTTC.

The chain couples TRBV20-1 to TRBJ2-7; tentatively, D is TRBD1 (5 bases). The CDR3 runs to 12 residues. Germline V gene lookup returns CDR1 DFQATT and CDR2 SNEGSKA (reference sequence). Trimming removed 6 bases at V and 3 bases at J, with 12 bases between. The CDR3 bases are TGCAGTGCACAAGAAAGGGGCTACGAGCAGTACTTC. Amino acids: CSAQERGYEQYF.

J is TRBJ2-1 and V is TRBV18; 8 positions agree with TRBD2. The trim removed 6 bases at V and 8 bases at J, leaving 3 bases unmatched. The CDR3 contains 12 residues. CDR1 is KGHSH and CDR2 is LQKENI in the germline V gene. The CDR3, as DNA: TGTGCCAGCTCGCGGACTAGCTATGAGCAGTTCTTC. It translates to CASSRTSYEQFF.

V is TRBV5-6 and J is TRBJ2-1; 9 bases match TRBD1. CDR1 and CDR2 from the germline V gene are SGHDT and YYEEEE. The trim removed 5 bases at V and 8 bases at J, leaving 11 bases unmatched. This CDR3 contains 15 residues. The CDR3 region has the DNA TGTGCCAGCAGTAAACTCGTGGGACAGGGTTATGAGCAGTTCTTC. Translating gives CASSKLVGQGYEQFF.

The V gene is TRBV7-8, the J gene TRBJ2-7; D is perhaps TRBD1 or TRBD2 (5 bases each). The CDR3 totals 16 residues. The germline gives CDR1 SGHVS, CDR2 FQNEAQ. Trimming shortened V by 2 bases and J by 2 bases, and 16 bases separated the two germline ends. The CDR3 DNA is TGTGCCAGCAGCTTATTCGTGGGGACCGCTCCCTACGAGCAGTACTTC. It translates to CASSLFVGTAPYEQYF.

The V gene is TRBV7-9, the J gene TRBJ2-1; D remains ambiguous. CDR3 length equals 14 residues. Trimming stripped 1 base from V and 5 bases from J, with 9 bases between. Germline V CDR1 and CDR2: SEHNR, FQNEAQ (reference sequence). The CDR3, as DNA: TGTGCCAGCAGCTTAGATTACGGAAACAATGAGCAGTTCTTC. Protein product: CASSLDYGNNEQFF.